The 4 T cell receptor beta chains in this list originate from one sample, sequenced in a study of blood T cell repertoires in COVID-19. Method: immunoSEQ multiplex PCR; TCRdb's copy keeps in-frame clones and lacks some. This repertoire shows around 100,000 clones, roughly two thirds found once; its top ten account for roughly 6%. The sequenced material came from peripheral blood. All receptors come from an elderly man with acute or convalescent COVID-19.

This chain links TRBV6-2 or TRBV6-3 with TRBJ2-5; D call uncertain. Per germline, CDR1 MNHEY and CDR2 SVGEGT. The CDR3 has 14 amino acids. The V end was cut by 5 bases, the J end by 1 base, with 11 bases between. The CDR3 is CASSVDRGQETQYF. The CDR3 DNA reads TGTGCCAGCAGTGTCGACCGCGGCCAAGAGACCCAGTACTTC.

The V gene is TRBV4-3, the J gene TRBJ1-4, with unresolved D. CDR3 length: 12 residues. Germline V lookup: CDR1 LGHNA, CDR2 YSLEER. V gave up 5 bases and J gave up 7 bases, with 8 bases separating them. Here the CDR3 reads CASSLEGEKLFF. The CDR3 DNA reads as TGCGCCAGCAGCTTAGAGGGTGAAAAACTGTTTTTT.

This chain uses TRBV7-2 with TRBJ2-1; unclear D gene. Germline V gene sequence: CDR1 SGHTA, CDR2 FQGNSA. V dropped 1 base and J dropped 0 bases, with 10 bases sitting between them. CDR3 length equals 16 residues. Written as DNA, the CDR3 is TGTGCCAGCAGCTTAGGCGCGGATAGCTCCTACAATGAGCAGTTCTTC. Its protein is CASSLGADSSYNEQFF.

The chain has TRBV11-3 and TRBJ2-1; D might be TRBD2 (5 bases). The V and J ends lost 1 base and 8 bases respectively, with 12 bases between them. The CDR3 spans 14 residues. Germline loops: CDR1 SGHNT, CDR2 YENEEA. This CDR3 is CASSLALASHEQFF. Written as DNA, the CDR3 is TGTGCCAGCAGCTTAGCTTTGGCTAGCCATGAGCAGTTCTTC. The variable domain in full, with the rest retrieved from reference TRBV11-3 and TRBJ2-1, is EAGVVQSPRYKIIEKKQPVAFWCNPISGHNTLYWYLQNLGQGPELLIRYENEEAVDDSQLPKDRFSAERLKGVDSTLKIQPAELGDSAVYLCASSLALASHEQFFGPGTRLTVL.